This T cell receptor (beta chain) comes out of a study of blood T cell repertoires in COVID-19. Study context: Acute and convalescent COVID-19 specimens originated in the United States, Italy and Spain. T cells, B-cell-depleted T cells, or PBMCs supplied cDNA or gDNA.

How the authors handled the data: For nucleated cells, counts were estimated from reference gene primer amplification. Generated by immunoSEQ multiplex PCR, the TCRdb table keeps only in-frame clones and is missing some. The DNA gave D and trimming, while V, J and clone size come from that table. Of some 390,000 clones in the sample, around 90% were seen once. CDR1 is MDHEN and CDR2 is SYDVKM in the germline V gene. V gave up 10 bases and J gave up 7 bases; unmatched junction bases: 12. The CDR3 loop spans 13 amino acids. Sequencing input: peripheral blood. The receptor comes from a human donor in a cohort sampled during active COVID-19. The rearrangement joins TRBV28 to TRBJ1-2; 7 bases are shared with TRBD1. CDR3 sequence: CANSPGGGSGYTF. The CDR3 nucleotides are TGTGCCAACTCACCTGGAGGGGGCAGTGGCTACACCTTC.